This TCR beta chain came from a study of blood T cell repertoires in COVID-19 (dated by TCRdb to 2019 to 2021). Study-wide context: Samples from collaborators originated in the United States, Italy and Spain and spanned both the acute and convalescent phases of COVID-19. The prospective study material was composed of cDNA or gDNA derived from T cells, B-cell-depleted T cells, or PBMCs. Deeply sampled blood TCRbeta repertoires from subjects exposed to, actively infected with, or recovered from COVID-19 were included in the dataset. The repertoires were released in a freely available public database meant as a resource for research on the immune response to SARS-CoV-2. The samples were drawn from two sources: the first 160 participants of the ongoing ImmuneRACE study, and approximately 1,300 subjects contributed by 6 global collaborators. Sample metadata almost always included a de-identified subject ID, COVID-19 status, age in years and sex. Where HLA class I and class II types were available, the types were taken from metadata supplied by the sample provider, not from assay-based typing.

TCRbeta CDR3 regions were amplified from genomic DNA using the immunoSEQ Assay, a bias-controlled multiplex PCR. In the original analysis: The number of nucleated cells in each sample was estimated by amplification of reference gene primers within the assay. To quantify the absolute abundance of each unique TCRbeta CDR3 rearrangement, sequence reads were collapsed and filtered. For each sample, productive Simpson clonality was calculated by taking the square root of Simpson's diversity index across productive rearrangements. TCRdb retrieved this table from immuneACCESS and kept in-frame rearrangements only. Not all clones are present; in checked studies, unresolved V genes account for under half, and no reason is known for the remainder. V and J calls and clone size are those listed in that table; D and trimming were worked out from the DNA. The sample table lists 150,000 or so clones, around four fifths of them with a count of one. Approximately 4% of the sample comes from the top ten.

The paper's findings and limits, for the study overall: The quantity of clinical and demographic metadata differed by source and by participant and was supplied without curation.

The CDR3 starts with the cysteine, ends with the phenylalanine, and has 15 residues. The retained sequence is limited to the CDR3, 45 bases, with the frame set at the first base. V loses 2 bases at its end and J loses 6 bases; junction bases beyond the gene matches: 4. Taken from the germline V gene (reference sequence), the CDR1 and CDR2 loops are MNHEY and SMNVEV. Participants in the prospective study were enrolled through a virtual design, were aged about 18 to 100 years, and lived in approximately 25 United States geographic areas. In the prospective study, participants were assigned to cohorts based on the clinical history participants reported in a screening survey and a study questionnaire. Recovered participants in ImmuneRACE Cohort 3 were defined by two consecutive negative NP/OP PCR tests, clearance by a healthcare professional, or resolution of symptoms. Mobile phlebotomists in the prospective study collected whole blood, serum and a nasopharyngeal or oropharyngeal swab from every participant. Participants in the prospective study had the option to provide additional blood draws and questionnaires over a 2-month period. Blood samples from the prospective study were shipped frozen or at room temperature prior to DNA extraction.

This clone was seen only once. Its antigen specificity is not known. The sample holds no much larger clone one base away, and base qualities are not on file. Sequencing was performed on PBMCs or T cells enriched from blood (not recorded which). This chain is built from TRBV27 and TRBJ2-2, with 9 middle bases fitting TRBD2. The clonotype originates from a woman in her forties or fifties who had recovered from COVID-19. This receptor carries the CDR3 CASSLTQRGAGELFF. The nucleotides are TGTGCCAGCAGTTTAACGCAGCGGGGGGCCGGGGAGCTGTTTTTT.